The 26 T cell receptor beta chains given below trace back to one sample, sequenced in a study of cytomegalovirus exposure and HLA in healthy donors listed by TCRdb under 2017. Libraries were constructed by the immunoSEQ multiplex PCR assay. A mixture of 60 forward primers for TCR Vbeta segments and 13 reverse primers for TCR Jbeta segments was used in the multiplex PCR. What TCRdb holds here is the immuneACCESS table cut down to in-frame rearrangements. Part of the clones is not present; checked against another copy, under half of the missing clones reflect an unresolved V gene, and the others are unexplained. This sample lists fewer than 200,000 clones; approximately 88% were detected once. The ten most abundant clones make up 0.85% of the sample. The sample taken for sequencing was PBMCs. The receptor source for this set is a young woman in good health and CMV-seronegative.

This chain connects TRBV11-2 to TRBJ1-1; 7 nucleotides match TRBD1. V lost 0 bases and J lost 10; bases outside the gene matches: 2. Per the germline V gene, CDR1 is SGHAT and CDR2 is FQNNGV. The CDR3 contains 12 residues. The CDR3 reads CASSLEAGGAFF. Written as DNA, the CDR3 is TGTGCCAGCAGCTTAGAGGCAGGGGGAGCTTTCTTT.

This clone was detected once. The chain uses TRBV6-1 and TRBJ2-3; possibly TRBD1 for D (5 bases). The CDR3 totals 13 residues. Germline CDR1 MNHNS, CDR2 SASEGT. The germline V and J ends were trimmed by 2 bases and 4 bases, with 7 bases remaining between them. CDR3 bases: TGTGCCAGCAGTGAAAAAGGGGCAGATACGCAGTATTTT. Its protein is CASSEKGADTQYF.

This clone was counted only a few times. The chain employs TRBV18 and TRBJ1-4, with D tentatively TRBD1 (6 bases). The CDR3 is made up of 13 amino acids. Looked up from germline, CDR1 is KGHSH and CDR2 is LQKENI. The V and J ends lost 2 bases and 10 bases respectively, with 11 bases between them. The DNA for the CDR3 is TGTGCCAGCTCACCAGGGGGCTGGGGAAAACTGTTTTTT. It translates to CASSPGGWGKLFF.

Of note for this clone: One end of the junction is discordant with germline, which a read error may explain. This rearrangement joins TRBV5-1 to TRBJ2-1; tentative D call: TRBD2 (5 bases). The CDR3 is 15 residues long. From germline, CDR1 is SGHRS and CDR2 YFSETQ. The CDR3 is CASSLGSLSYNEQFF. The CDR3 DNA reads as TGCGCCAGCAGTTTGGGGAGTCTCTCCTACAATGAGCAGTTCTTC.

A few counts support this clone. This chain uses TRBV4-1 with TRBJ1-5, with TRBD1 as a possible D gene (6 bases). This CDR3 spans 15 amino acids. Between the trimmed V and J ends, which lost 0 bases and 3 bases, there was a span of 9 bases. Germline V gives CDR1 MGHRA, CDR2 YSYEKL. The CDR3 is CASSQEGHYNQPQHF. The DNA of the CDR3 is TGCGCCAGCAGCCAAGAGGGACACTACAATCAGCCCCAGCATTTT.

CDR3 loop: CASSVAGGGAPNYEQYF. CDR3 DNA sequence: TGTGCCAGCAGCGTAGCTGGAGGAGGGGCGCCGAACTACGAGCAGTACTTC. The rearrangement links TRBV9 to TRBJ2-5; possibly TRBD2 for D (6 bases). Matching the DNA end better, TRBJ2-7 makes the J call doubtful. The CDR3 loop spans 17 amino acids. Germline V gene lookup returns CDR1 SGDLS and CDR2 YYNGEE.

In nucleotides, the CDR3 is TGTGCCAGTAGTACCGGACAGGGGACCGAAGCTTTCAACTATGGCTACACCTTC. Translated, it gives CASSTGQGTEAFNYGYTF. The V gene is TRBV2, the J gene TRBJ1-2; 9 nucleotides align to TRBD1. The CDR3 extends over 18 amino acids. Germline V gene lookup returns CDR1 SNHLY and CDR2 FYNNEI. Trimming removed 9 bases from V and 2 bases from J; junction bases left unmatched: 19.

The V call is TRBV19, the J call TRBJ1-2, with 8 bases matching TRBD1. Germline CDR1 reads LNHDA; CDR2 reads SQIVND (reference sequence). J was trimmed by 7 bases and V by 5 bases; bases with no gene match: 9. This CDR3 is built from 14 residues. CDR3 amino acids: CASSLPGQAGGYTF. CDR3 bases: TGTGCCAGTAGTCTGCCGGGACAGGCGGGTGGCTACACCTTC.

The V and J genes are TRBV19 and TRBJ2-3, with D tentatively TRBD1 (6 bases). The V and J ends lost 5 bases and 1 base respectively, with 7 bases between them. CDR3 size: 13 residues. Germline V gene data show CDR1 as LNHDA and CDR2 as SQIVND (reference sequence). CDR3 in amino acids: CASSGGRTDTQYF. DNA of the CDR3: TGTGCCAGTAGTGGGGGCCGCACAGATACGCAGTATTTT.

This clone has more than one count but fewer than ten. CDR3 DNA: TGTGCCAGCAGTTACACCCGGGACTTCTCCTACAATGAGCAGTTCTTC. It codes for CASSYTRDFSYNEQFF. The chain employs TRBV6-6 and TRBJ2-1; D may be TRBD2 (6 bases). This CDR3 has 16 residues. Germline-derived CDR1 and CDR2 are MNHNY and SVGAGI (reference sequence). V shed 2 bases and J shed 0 bases, with 11 bases lying between them.

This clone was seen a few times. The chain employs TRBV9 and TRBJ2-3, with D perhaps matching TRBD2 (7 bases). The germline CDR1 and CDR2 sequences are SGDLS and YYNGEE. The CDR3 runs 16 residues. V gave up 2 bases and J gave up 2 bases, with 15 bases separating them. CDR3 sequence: CASSVGGPRTTDTQYF. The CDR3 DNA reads TGTGCCAGCAGCGTCGGGGGGCCGCGGACCACAGATACGCAGTATTTT.

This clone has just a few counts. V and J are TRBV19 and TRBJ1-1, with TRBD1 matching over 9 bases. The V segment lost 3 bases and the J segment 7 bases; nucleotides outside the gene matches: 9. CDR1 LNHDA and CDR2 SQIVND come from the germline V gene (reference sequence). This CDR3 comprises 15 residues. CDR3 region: CASSMGQGLGIEAFF. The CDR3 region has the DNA TGTGCCAGTAGTATGGGACAGGGACTAGGCATTGAAGCTTTCTTT. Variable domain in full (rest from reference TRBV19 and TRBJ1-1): DGGITQSPKYLFRKEGQNVTLSCEQNLNHDAMYWYRQDPGQGLRLIYYSQIVNDFQKGDIAEGYSVSREKKESFPLTVTSAQKNPTAFYLCASSMGQGLGIEAFFGQGTRLTVV.

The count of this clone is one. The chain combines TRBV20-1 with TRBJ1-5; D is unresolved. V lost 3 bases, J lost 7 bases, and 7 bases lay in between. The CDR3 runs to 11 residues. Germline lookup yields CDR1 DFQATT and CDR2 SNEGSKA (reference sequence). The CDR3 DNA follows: TGCAGTGCTAGCAACAGACAGCCCCAGCATTTT. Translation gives CSASNRQPQHF.

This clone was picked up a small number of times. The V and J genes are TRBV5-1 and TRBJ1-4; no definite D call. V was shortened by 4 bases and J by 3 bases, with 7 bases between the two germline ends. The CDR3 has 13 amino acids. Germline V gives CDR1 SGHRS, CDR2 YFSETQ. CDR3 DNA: TGCGCCAGCAGCCTCGGGGCTAATGAAAAACTGTTTTTT. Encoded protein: CASSLGANEKLFF.

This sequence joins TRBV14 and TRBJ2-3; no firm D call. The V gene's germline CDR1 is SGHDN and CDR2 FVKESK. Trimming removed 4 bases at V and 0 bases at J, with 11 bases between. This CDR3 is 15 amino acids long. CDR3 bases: TGTGCCAGCAGCCCAATGCGTCGGAGCACAGATACGCAGTATTTT. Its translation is CASSPMRRSTDTQYF.

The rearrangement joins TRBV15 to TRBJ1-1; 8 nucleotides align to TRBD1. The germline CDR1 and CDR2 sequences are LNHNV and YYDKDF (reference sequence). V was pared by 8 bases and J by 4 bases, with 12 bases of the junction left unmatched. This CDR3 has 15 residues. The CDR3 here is CATGRQGALGTEAFF. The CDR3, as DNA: TGTGCCACCGGCCGCCAGGGGGCTCTGGGCACTGAAGCTTTCTTT. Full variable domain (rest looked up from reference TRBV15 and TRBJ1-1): DAMVIQNPRYQVTQFGKPVTLSCSQTLNHNVMYWYQQKSSQAPKLLFHYYDKDFNNEADTPDNFQSRRPNTSFCFLDIRSPGLGDTAMYLCATGRQGALGTEAFFGQGTRLTVV.

The CDR3 region is CASSLGRGRSLHF. Written as DNA, the CDR3 is TGTGCCAGCAGCTTAGGCCGGGGGAGATCCCTCCACTTT. The chain combines TRBV13 with TRBJ1-6; TRBD1 is a possible D gene (5 bases). V shed 0 bases and J shed 14 bases, with 11 bases lying between them. The germline gives CDR1 PRHDT, CDR2 FYEKMQ (reference sequence). This CDR3 has 13 residues.

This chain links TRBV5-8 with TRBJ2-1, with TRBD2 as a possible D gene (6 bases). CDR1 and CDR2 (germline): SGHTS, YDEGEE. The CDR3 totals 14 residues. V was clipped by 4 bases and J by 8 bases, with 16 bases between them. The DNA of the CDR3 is TGTGCCAGCAGCCCGTGGACTATGTATGATGAGCAGTTCTTC. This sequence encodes CASSPWTMYDEQFF.

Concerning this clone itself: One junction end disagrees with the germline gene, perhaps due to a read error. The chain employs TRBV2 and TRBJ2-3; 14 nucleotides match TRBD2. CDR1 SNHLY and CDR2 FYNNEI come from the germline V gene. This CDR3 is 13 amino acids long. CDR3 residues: CASRGTSGSLPGF. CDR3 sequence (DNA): TGTGCCAGCAGGGGGACTAGCGGGAGTTTGCCGGGTTTT. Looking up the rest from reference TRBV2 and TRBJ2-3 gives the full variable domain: EPEVTQTPSHQVTQMGQEVILRCVPISNHLYFYWYRQILGQKVEFLVSFYNNEISEKSEIFDDQFSVERPDGSNFTLKIRSTKLEDSAMYFCASRGTSGSLPGFGPGTRLTVL.

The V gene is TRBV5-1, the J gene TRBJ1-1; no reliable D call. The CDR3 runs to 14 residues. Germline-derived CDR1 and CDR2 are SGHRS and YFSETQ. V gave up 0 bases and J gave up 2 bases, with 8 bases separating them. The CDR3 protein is CASSLVVANTEAFF. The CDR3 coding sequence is TGCGCCAGCAGCTTGGTTGTGGCAAACACTGAAGCTTTCTTT. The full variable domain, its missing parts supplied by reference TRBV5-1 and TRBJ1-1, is KAGVTQTPRYLIKTRGQQVTLSCSPISGHRSVSWYQQTPGQGLQFLFEYFSETQRNKGNFPGRFSGRQFSNSRSEMNVSTLELGDSALYLCASSLVVANTEAFFGQGTRLTVV.

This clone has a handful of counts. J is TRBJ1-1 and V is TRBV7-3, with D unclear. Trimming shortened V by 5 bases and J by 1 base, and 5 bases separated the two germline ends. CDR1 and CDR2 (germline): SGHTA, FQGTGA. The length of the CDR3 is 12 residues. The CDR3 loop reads CASSTTNTEAFF. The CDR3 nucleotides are TGTGCCAGCAGCACTACGAACACTGAAGCTTTCTTT.

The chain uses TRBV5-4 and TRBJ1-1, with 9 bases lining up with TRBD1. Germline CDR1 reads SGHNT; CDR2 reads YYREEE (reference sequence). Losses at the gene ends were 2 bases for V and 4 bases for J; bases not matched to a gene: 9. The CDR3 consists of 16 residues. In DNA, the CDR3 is TGTGCCAGCAGCTTACCGGGACAGGGAGGGAGCACTGAAGCTTTCTTT. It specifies CASSLPGQGGSTEAFF.

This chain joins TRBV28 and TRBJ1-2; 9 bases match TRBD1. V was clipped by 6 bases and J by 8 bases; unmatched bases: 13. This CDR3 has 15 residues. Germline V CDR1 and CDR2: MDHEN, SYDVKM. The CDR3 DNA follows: TGTGCCAGCAGCCTCATCCGACAGGGGGAGGGGGGCTACACCTTC. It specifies CASSLIRQGEGGYTF.

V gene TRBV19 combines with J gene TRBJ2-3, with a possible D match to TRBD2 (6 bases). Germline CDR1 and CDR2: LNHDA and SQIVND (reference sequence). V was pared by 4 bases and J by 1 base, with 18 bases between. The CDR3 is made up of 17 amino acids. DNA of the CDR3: TGTGCCAGTAGTACCCTAGGCCCCCGCGGGGGCACAGATACGCAGTATTTT. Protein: CASSTLGPRGGTDTQYF.

The CDR3 nucleotides read TGCGCCAGCAGCCAAACCCCCATGGGGGGGACAGGGTCAGATACGCAGTATTTT. It yields the protein CASSQTPMGGTGSDTQYF. The chain employs TRBV4-1 and TRBJ2-3; 9 positions match TRBD1. V lost 2 bases and J lost 4; bases outside the gene matches: 13. In germline, CDR1 is MGHRA, CDR2 YSYEKL. CDR3 length: 18 residues.

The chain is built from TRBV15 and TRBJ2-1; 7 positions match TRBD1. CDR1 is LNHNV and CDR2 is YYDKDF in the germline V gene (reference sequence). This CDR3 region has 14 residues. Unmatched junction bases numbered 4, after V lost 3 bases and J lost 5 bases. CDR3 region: CATSRGQFNNEQFF. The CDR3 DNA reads TGTGCCACCAGCAGGGGACAGTTTAACAATGAGCAGTTCTTC.